Listed below are T cell receptor beta chains from one sample, sequenced in a study of blood T cell repertoires in COVID-19. The data were produced by immunoSEQ multiplex PCR, yet TCRdb's version contains in-frame clones alone and is incomplete. Of around 260,000 clones listed, 85% to 90% are singletons. The source material was peripheral blood. Source of these receptors: a human donor in a cohort sampled during active COVID-19. The CDR3 runs from the conserved cysteine through the conserved F or W. Fields, in order: D gene, J gene, V gene, clone size, CDR3 DNA, CDR3 protein. The D gene is left open where the match is weak. Clone size, where shown, is once, few, many, or a class for clones that have expanded.

-	TRBJ2-5	TRBV1	-	TGCACTATCAAACCGGGACTAGCGCCAGAGACCCAGTACTTC	CTIKPGLAPETQYF
-	TRBJ1-5	TRBV6-2/TRBV6-3	-	TGTGCCAGCAGTTACGGCGGGGACTGGCGCAATCAGCCCCAGCATTTT	CASSYGGDWRNQPQHF
-	TRBJ2-1	TRBV19	-	TGTGCCAGTAAGAGGGACTCGCGCGACAATGAGCAGTTCTTC	CASKRDSRDNEQFF
-	TRBJ2-2	TRBV3-1/TRBV3-2	-	TGTGCCAGCAGCCAAGCGGGTAGCTACACCGGGGAGCTGTTTTTT	CASSQAGSYTGELFF
-	TRBJ2-5	TRBV12-3/TRBV12-4	-	TGTGCCAGCAGTTTAATGGTCCCGGGTACCCAGTACTTC	CASSLMVPGTQYF
TRBD1	TRBJ2-1	TRBV5-4	-	TGTGCCAGCAGCTTGGTGGTTTCTCCGGGACAGGAAGGCTCTCAGTTCTTC	CASSLVVSPGQEGSQFF
-	TRBJ2-7	TRBV10-3	-	TGTGCCATCAAGCCACCCCTCTCCTACGAGCAGTACTTC	CAIKPPLSYEQYF
-	TRBJ2-1	TRBV7-8	-	TGTGCCAGCAGCTTAGCTGGTGCGGGGAGCTACAATGAGCAGTTCTTC	CASSLAGAGSYNEQFF
TRBD1	TRBJ2-2	TRBV5-1	-	TGCGCCAGCAGCTTAAACAGGGGGAACACCGGGGAGCTGTTTTTT	CASSLNRGNTGELFF
TRBD1	TRBJ1-1	TRBV4-1	-	TGCGCCAGCATGGACAGGGGCCTCGAAGCTTTCTTT	CASMDRGLEAFF
TRBD2	TRBJ2-5	TRBV20-1	few	TGCAGTGCTAGTTCGGGGACTAGCGGTTATCAAGAGACCCAGTACTTC	CSASSGTSGYQETQYF
TRBD1	TRBJ2-2	TRBV6-4	-	TGTGCCAGCAGTGACTCCCTCATAACAGGGGGTGGGACCGGGGAGCTGTTTTTT	CASSDSLITGGGTGELFF
-	TRBJ1-1	TRBV18	-	TGTGCCAGCTCACCACAACGCCCGGGAGAGGGCACTGAAGCTTTCTTT	CASSPQRPGEGTEAFF
-	TRBJ1-2	TRBV19	-	TGTGCCAGTAGTATCAGCGGGCCGAACTATGGCTACACCTTC	CASSISGPNYGYTF
TRBD1	TRBJ2-5	TRBV5-1	-	TGCGCCAGCAGCTTGGCCGGGGGACAGGGTCTCGCGAAAACCCAGTACTTC	CASSLAGGQGLAKTQYF
TRBD2	TRBJ2-2	TRBV27	-	TGTGCCAGCAGCCCTAGACTAGCGACCACCGGGGAGCTGTTTTTT	CASSPRLATTGELFF
-	TRBJ1-1	TRBV28	once	TGTGCCAGCAGCCCACAGGGTTTGCGAATGAACACTGAAGCTTTCTTT	CASSPQGLRMNTEAFF
TRBD2	TRBJ2-7	TRBV28	-	TGTGCCAGCAGTTTAAGGCGGGAGGGAACTCCACATAAAGACGAGCAGTACTTC	CASSLRREGTPHKDEQYF
TRBD1	TRBJ2-5	TRBV7-9	-	TGTGCCAGCAGCTCGCAAGTTGACAGGGGCGAGACCCAGTACTTC	CASSSQVDRGETQYF
-	TRBJ2-3	TRBV15	-	TGTGCCACCAGCAGAGGGGACTCAAAAGATACGCAGTATTTT	CATSRGDSKDTQYF
-	TRBJ2-1	TRBV9	few	TGTGCCAGCAGCGTCGGGGACAATGAGCAGTTCTTC	CASSVGDNEQFF
TRBD2	TRBJ2-1	TRBV24-1	-	TGTGCCACCAGTGATGCGGGACTAGCTCAAGGGGGCAATGAGCAGTTCTTC	CATSDAGLAQGGNEQFF
TRBD2	TRBJ2-2	TRBV19	-	TGTGCCAGTAGTATAGCGGGGGGACTAATCACCGGGGAGCTGTTTTTT	CASSIAGGLITGELFF
TRBD2	TRBJ2-2	TRBV7-6	-	TGTGCCAGCAACCTAGCGGGCCCCTCGGGAACCGGGGAGCTGTTTTTT	CASNLAGPSGTGELFF
-	TRBJ1-5	TRBV19	-	TGTGCCAGTAGTGCTCCGGGGAATCGGAATCAGCCCCAGCATTTT	CASSAPGNRNQPQHF
-	TRBJ2-1	TRBV4-1	-	TGCGCCAGCAGCCAAGCAGGGATTCATGAGCAGTTCTTC	CASSQAGIHEQFF
-	TRBJ1-1	TRBV20-1	-	TGCAGTGCTAGTCGGACAAACACTGAAGCTTTCTTT	CSASRTNTEAFF
-	TRBJ2-6	TRBV2	once	TGTGCCAGCAGTAGCAACAGGATCTCTGGGGCCAACGTCCTGACTTTC	CASSSNRISGANVLTF
TRBD1	TRBJ1-2	TRBV2	-	TGTGCCAGCAGTGAACGACAGGGCTATGGCTACACCTTC	CASSERQGYGYTF
TRBD2	TRBJ2-1	TRBV2	-	TGTGCCAGCAGTGAAGCGCTTCGACTAGCGGGTCGCGTTGAGCAGTTCTTC	CASSEALRLAGRVEQFF
TRBD1	TRBJ2-7	TRBV6-5	-	TGTGCCAGCAGTCCCGGGACAGGGGTAAACGAGCAGTACTTC	CASSPGTGVNEQYF